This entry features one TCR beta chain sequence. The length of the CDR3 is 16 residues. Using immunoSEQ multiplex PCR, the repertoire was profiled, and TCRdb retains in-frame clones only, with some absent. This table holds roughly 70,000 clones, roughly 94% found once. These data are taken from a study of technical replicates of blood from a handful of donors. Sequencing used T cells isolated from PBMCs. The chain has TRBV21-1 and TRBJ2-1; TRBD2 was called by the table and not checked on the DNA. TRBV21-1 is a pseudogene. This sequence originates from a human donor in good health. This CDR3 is CASIWPGTRVGNEQFF. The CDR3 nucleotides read TGTGCCAGCATTTGGCCCGGGACTAGAGTCGGTAATGAGCAGTTCTTC.